These 11 T cell receptor beta chains originate from one sample sequenced in a study of OX40 agonist ivuxolimab in advanced cancers. Clones were sequenced by immunoSEQ multiplex PCR, and TCRdb holds only the in-frame ones, with some missing. The sample has approximately 60,000 clones; approximately 86% are singletons. The sequencing used CD4+ or CD8+ T cells sorted from blood, collected in a trial of the OX40 agonist ivuxolimab. The receptor set was obtained from an adult with an advanced solid tumor such as melanoma, head and neck, liver or kidney cancer.

The rearrangement uses TRBV7-3 and TRBJ2-3; TRBD2 matches at 7 bases. Unmatched junction bases numbered 8, after V lost 7 bases and J lost 4 bases. This CDR3 is 14 amino acids long. Germline CDR1 and CDR2: SGHTA and FQGTGA. CDR3 in DNA: TGTGCCAGCAAACCTTACGCGGGGGCAGATACGCAGTATTTT. It specifies CASKPYAGADTQYF. Supplemented by reference TRBV7-3 and TRBJ2-3, the full variable domain reads GAGVSQTPSNKVTEKGKYVELRCDPISGHTALYWYRQSLGQGPEFLIYFQGTGAADDSGLPNDRFFAVRPEGSVSTLKIQRTERGDSAVYLCASKPYAGADTQYFGPGTRLTVL.

The chain has TRBV4-1 and TRBJ1-5; D uncertain. The V gene's germline CDR1 is MGHRA and CDR2 YSYEKL. The CDR3 contains 13 residues. Trimming pared 3 bases from V and 7 bases from J, leaving 10 bases between. The CDR3 nucleotides read TGCGCCAGCAGCCAGCCGCCGGGCCAGCCCCAGCATTTT. Amino acid sequence: CASSQPPGQPQHF.

The V gene is TRBV6-1, the J gene TRBJ2-1; D is unresolved. CDR3 length: 17 residues. V lost 3 bases and J lost 0, with 15 bases in between. Germline CDR1 reads MNHNS; CDR2 reads SASEGT. The CDR3 sequence: CASSDPYHDRSYNEQFF. The CDR3 DNA reads TGTGCCAGCAGTGATCCCTACCATGACCGCTCCTACAATGAGCAGTTCTTC.

V usage is TRBV11-2 and J usage is TRBJ1-1; D uncertain. The CDR3 is made up of 14 amino acids. Germline V gene sequence: CDR1 SGHAT, CDR2 FQNNGV. Trimming left V 6 bases short and J 4 bases short, with 15 bases between. DNA of the CDR3: TGTGCCAGCAGTCGGTCCCGGGGAAGCACTGAAGCTTTCTTT. Protein product: CASSRSRGSTEAFF.

The chain is built from TRBV7-2 and TRBJ2-2; D might be TRBD2 (6 bases). The CDR3 totals 13 residues. V gave up 1 base and J gave up 6 bases, with 6 bases separating them. Germline loops: CDR1 SGHTA, CDR2 FQGNSA. The CDR3 DNA sequence: TGTGCCAGCAGCTTAGGACTAGCCGGGGAGCTGTTTTTT. Its translation is CASSLGLAGELFF.

V usage is TRBV30 and J usage is TRBJ1-2; D possibly corresponds to TRBD1 (5 bases). CDR1 is GTSNPN and CDR2 is SVGIG in the germline V gene (reference sequence). Deletions cut 0 bases from V and 10 bases from J, with 15 bases between. The length of the CDR3 is 13 residues. The chain's CDR3 is CAWSVTTGTPYTF. The CDR3 nucleotides read TGTGCCTGGAGTGTAACCACCGGGACCCCCTACACCTTC.

This clone was counted a few times. V is TRBV7-2 and J is TRBJ1-5, with a possible D match to TRBD1 (5 bases). The CDR3 runs 13 residues. The V end lost 5 bases, the J end lost 6 bases, and 11 bases lay between the germline ends. The V gene's germline CDR1 is SGHTA and CDR2 FQGNSA. The CDR3 coding sequence is TGTGCCAGCAGCCCCTACAGGTCTCAGCCCCAGCATTTT. It yields the protein CASSPYRSQPQHF.

The chain recombines TRBV5-4 with TRBJ2-6, with unresolved D. Deletions cut 5 bases from V and 0 bases from J, with 15 bases between. The CDR3 is made up of 17 amino acids. CDR1 and CDR2 (germline): SGHNT, YYREEE (reference sequence). CDR3 in DNA: TGTGCCAGCAGGGTCGTGGGTAGAAACTCTGGGGCCAACGTCCTGACTTTC. This sequence encodes CASRVVGRNSGANVLTF.

The V call is TRBV7-2, the J call TRBJ2-1; TRBD2 agrees at 11 bases. This CDR3 has 16 residues. Germline V CDR1 and CDR2: SGHTA, FQGNSA. The V segment lost 3 bases and the J segment 7 bases; nucleotides outside the gene matches: 8. The CDR3 nucleotides are TGTGCCAGCAGCTTTGCCCTAGCGGGGGGTGGGAATGAGCAGTTCTTC. Its protein product is CASSFALAGGGNEQFF.

By share of the sample, this clone is medium-sized. The rearrangement joins TRBV7-2 to TRBJ1-5; 12 bases agree with TRBD1. Per the germline V gene, CDR1 is SGHTA and CDR2 is FQGNSA. The CDR3 contains 16 residues. The ends lost 5 bases at V and 4 bases at J; junction bases unmatched: 6. CDR3 protein: CASSPGQGARNQPQHF. Here the CDR3 DNA reads TGTGCCAGCAGCCCGGGACAGGGGGCGAGGAATCAGCCCCAGCATTTT.

The chain is built from TRBV6-5 and TRBJ1-5; possible D gene TRBD1, 5 bases. Germline loops: CDR1 MNHEY, CDR2 SVGAGI. V lost 6 bases to trimming and J lost 0 bases, with 15 bases between them. The CDR3 covers 16 residues. CDR3 nucleotide sequence: TGTGCCAGCAGATACAGGAAGACTAATAGCAATCAGCCCCAGCATTTT. This translates into CASRYRKTNSNQPQHF.